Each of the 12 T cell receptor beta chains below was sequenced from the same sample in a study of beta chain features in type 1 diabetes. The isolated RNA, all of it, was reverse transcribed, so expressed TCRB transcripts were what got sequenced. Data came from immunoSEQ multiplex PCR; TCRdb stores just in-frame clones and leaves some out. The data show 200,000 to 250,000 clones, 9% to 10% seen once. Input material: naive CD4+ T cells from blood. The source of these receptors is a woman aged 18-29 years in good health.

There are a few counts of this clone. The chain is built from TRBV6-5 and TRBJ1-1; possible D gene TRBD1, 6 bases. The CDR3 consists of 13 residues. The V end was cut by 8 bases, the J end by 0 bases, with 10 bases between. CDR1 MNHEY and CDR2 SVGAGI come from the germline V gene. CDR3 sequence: CASSTGLNTEAFF. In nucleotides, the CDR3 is TGTGCCAGCTCTACAGGGTTGAACACTGAAGCTTTCTTT.

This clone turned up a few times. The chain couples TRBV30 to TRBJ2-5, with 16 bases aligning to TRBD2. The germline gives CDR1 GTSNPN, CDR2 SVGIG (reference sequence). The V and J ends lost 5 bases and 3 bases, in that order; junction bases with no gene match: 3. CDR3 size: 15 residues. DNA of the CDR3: TGTGCCTGGGGGGGGACTAGCGGGAGGGAAGAGACCCAGTACTTC. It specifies CAWGGTSGREETQYF.

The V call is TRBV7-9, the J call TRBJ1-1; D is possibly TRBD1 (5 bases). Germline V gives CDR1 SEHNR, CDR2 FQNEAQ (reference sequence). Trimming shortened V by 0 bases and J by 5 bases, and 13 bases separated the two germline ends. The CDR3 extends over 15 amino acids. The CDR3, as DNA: TGTGCCAGCAGCTTAGCCCCAGGGAAGACGACTGAAGCTTTCTTT. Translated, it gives CASSLAPGKTTEAFF.

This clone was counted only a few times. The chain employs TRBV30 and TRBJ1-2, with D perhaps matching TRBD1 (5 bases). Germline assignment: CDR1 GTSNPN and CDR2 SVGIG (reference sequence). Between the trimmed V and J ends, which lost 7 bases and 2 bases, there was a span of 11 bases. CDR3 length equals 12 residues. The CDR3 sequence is CASQGLNYGYTF. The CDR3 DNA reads TGTGCCTCTCAGGGCCTAAACTATGGCTACACCTTC.

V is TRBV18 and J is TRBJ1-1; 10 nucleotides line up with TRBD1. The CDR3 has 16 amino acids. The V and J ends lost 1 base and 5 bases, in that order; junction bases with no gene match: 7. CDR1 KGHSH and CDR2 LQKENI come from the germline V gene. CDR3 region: CASSPLDRGRTTEAFF. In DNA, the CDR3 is TGTGCCAGCTCACCACTGGACAGGGGGAGGACGACTGAAGCTTTCTTT.

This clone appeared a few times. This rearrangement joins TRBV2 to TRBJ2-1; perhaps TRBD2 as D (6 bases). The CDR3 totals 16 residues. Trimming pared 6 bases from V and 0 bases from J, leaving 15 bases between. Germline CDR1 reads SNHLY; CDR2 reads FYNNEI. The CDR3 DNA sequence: TGTGCCAGCAGCGAAACTAGCCGAGGCTCCTACAATGAGCAGTTCTTC. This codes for CASSETSRGSYNEQFF.

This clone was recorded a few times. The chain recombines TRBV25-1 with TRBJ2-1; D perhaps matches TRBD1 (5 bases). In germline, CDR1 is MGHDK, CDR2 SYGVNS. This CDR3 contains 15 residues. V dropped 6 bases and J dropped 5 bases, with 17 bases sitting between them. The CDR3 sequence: CASRDQGYNNNEQFF. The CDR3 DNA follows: TGTGCCAGCAGAGATCAGGGCTATAATAACAATGAGCAGTTCTTC.

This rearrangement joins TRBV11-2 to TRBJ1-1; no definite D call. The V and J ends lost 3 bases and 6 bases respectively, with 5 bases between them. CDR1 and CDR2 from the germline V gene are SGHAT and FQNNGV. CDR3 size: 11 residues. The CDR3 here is CASSFGSEAFF. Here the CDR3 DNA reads TGTGCCAGCAGCTTTGGCTCTGAAGCTTTCTTT.

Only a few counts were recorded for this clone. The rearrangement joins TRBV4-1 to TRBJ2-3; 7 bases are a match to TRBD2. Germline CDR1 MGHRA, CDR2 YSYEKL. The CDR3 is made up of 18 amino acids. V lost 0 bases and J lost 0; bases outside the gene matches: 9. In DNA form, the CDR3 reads TGCGCCAGCAGCCAAGATCCTCCTAGCGGATATAGCACAGATACGCAGTATTTT. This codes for CASSQDPPSGYSTDTQYF.

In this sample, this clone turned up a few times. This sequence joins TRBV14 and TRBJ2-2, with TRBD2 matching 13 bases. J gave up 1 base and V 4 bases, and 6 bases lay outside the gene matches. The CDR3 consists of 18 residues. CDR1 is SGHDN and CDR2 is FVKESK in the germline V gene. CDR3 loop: CASSLGLAGTLNTGELFF. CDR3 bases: TGTGCCAGCAGCCTGGGACTAGCGGGAACACTGAACACCGGGGAGCTGTTTTTT.

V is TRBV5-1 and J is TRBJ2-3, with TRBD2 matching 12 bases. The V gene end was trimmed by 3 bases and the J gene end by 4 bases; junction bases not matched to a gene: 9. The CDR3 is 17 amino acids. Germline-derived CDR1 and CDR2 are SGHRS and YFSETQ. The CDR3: CASSSNRLAGVADTQYF. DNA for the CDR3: TGCGCCAGCAGCTCCAACCGACTAGCGGGAGTAGCAGATACGCAGTATTTT.

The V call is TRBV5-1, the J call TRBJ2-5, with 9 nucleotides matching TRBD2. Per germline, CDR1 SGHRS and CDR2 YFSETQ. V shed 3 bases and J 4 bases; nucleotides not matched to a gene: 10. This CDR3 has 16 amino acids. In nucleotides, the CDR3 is TGCGCCAGCAGCTCGGTCGGGGCTAGCGGGATAGAGACCCAGTACTTC. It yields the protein CASSSVGASGIETQYF.